The clone carrying this T cell receptor beta chain has only one observation. No antigen is known for it. Healthy bone marrow donors made up the cohort. The CDR3 loop spans 15 amino acids. CDR1 and CDR2 from the germline V gene are SGHVS and FNYEAQ. With 0 bases removed from V and 5 bases from J, the gap between germline ends came to 14 bases. PCR amplification relied on 60 Vbeta primers (plus 13 Jbeta primers). Measured with immunoSEQ multiplex PCR; TCRdb has only the in-frame clones, and not every one. The data hold some 150,000 clones, with 73% observed a single time. The sample is drawn from a study of cytomegalovirus exposure and HLA in healthy donors. Whole-study results and caveats: DRB1 showed the most TCR associations and HLA-C the fewest in a later analysis, as rates varied by HLA locus. In vitro data verified three CMV-associated chains as specific for CMV antigens. What a later analysis showed was that several of the most significant clusters appeared linked to common viral pathogens.

This sequence originates from a human donor in good health. The chain joins TRBV7-6 to TRBJ2-7; tentatively, D is TRBD2 (6 bases). The sample taken for sequencing was PBMCs. The CDR3 region is CASSLALGWRDEQYF. The CDR3 nucleotides read TGTGCCAGCAGCTTAGCGTTGGGCTGGAGGGACGAGCAGTACTTC.